Below, 5 T cell receptor beta chains from the same sample are listed, as sequenced in a study of shared clonotypes between healthy human individuals. Terminally differentiated effector memory CD45RA+ cells were excluded from the naive CD8 cells, which were CD45RO-negative and positively selected for CCR7. Profiling relied on immunoSEQ multiplex PCR, and the TCRdb table lists in-frame clones only, not all of them. The table lists about 580,000 clones, roughly 98% of them singletons. The sample was naive CD8+ T cells sorted from blood. These receptors all stem from a young man in good health.

The genes are TRBV5-1 and TRBJ1-1; D ambiguous. Trimming pared 2 bases from V and 0 bases from J, leaving 11 bases between. CDR3 length: 15 residues. Germline V gene sequence: CDR1 SGHRS, CDR2 YFSETQ. The CDR3 DNA sequence: TGCGCCAGCAGCTTTACGGACGGATTGAACACTGAAGCTTTCTTT. This codes for CASSFTDGLNTEAFF. The full variable domain, in which reference TRBV5-1 and TRBJ1-1 provide the parts outside the CDR3, is KAGVTQTPRYLIKTRGQQVTLSCSPISGHRSVSWYQQTPGQGLQFLFEYFSETQRNKGNFPGRFSGRQFSNSRSEMNVSTLELGDSALYLCASSFTDGLNTEAFFGQGTRLTVV.

J is TRBJ2-7 and V is TRBV5-4; 9 bases agree with TRBD2. V shed 4 bases, J shed 5 bases, and the junction held 7 bases outside the gene matches. Germline CDR1 SGHNT, CDR2 YYREEE (reference sequence). The CDR3 is made up of 14 amino acids. The CDR3 DNA follows: TGTGCCAGCAGCGGCGAGCGGGAGGCCCACGAGCAGTACTTC. This translates into CASSGEREAHEQYF.

The table lists this clone with a count of one. The genes are TRBV7-9 and TRBJ1-1; D not certain. The CDR3 totals 16 residues. The V end was cut by 6 bases, the J end by 7 bases, with 24 bases between. Per germline, CDR1 SEHNR and CDR2 FQNEAQ (reference sequence). Written as DNA, the CDR3 is TGTGCCAGCAGGGGGAAAGGAATCTGGGATGATGGTGAAGCTTTCTTT. Translating it yields CASRGKGIWDDGEAFF. Looking up the rest from reference TRBV7-9 and TRBJ1-1 gives the full variable domain: DTGVSQNPRHKITKRGQNVTFRCDPISEHNRLYWYRQTLGQGPEFLTYFQNEAQLEKSRLLSDRFSAERPKGSFSTLEIQRTEQGDSAMYLCASRGKGIWDDGEAFFGQGTRLTVV.

The chain uses TRBV15 and TRBJ1-5; possible D gene TRBD1, 6 bases. CDR3 length: 16 residues. Trimming stripped 0 bases from V and 5 bases from J, with 14 bases between. The germline gives CDR1 LNHNV, CDR2 YYDKDF (reference sequence). The CDR3 region is CATSREGGRGDQPQHF. The CDR3 region has the DNA TGTGCCACCAGCAGAGAAGGGGGTAGGGGCGATCAGCCCCAGCATTTT. The full variable domain, in which reference TRBV15 and TRBJ1-5 provide the parts outside the CDR3, is DAMVIQNPRYQVTQFGKPVTLSCSQTLNHNVMYWYQQKSSQAPKLLFHYYDKDFNNEADTPDNFQSRRPNTSFCFLDIRSPGLGDTAMYLCATSREGGRGDQPQHFGDGTRLSIL.

CDR3 coding DNA: TGTGCCAGCAGTTCTAGGACAGGGGGTACTGAAGCTTTCTTT. Residues: CASSSRTGGTEAFF. The V and J genes are TRBV7-8 and TRBJ1-1, with 10 bases lining up with TRBD1. Germline CDR1 SGHVS, CDR2 FQNEAQ. CDR3 length: 14 residues. Trimming removed 6 bases from V and 5 bases from J; junction bases left unmatched: 6.